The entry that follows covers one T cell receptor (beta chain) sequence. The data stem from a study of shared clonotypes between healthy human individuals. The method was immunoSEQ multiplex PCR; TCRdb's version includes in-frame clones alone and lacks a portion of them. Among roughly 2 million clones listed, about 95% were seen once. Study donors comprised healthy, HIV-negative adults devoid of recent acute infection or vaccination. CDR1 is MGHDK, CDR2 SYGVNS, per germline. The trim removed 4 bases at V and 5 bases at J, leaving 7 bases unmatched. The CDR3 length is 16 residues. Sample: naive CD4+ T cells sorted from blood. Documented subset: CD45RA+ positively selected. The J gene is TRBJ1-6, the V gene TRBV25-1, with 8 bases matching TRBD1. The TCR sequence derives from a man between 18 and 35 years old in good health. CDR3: CASSGRDRSNNSPLHF. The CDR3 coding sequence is TGTGCCAGCAGTGGACGGGACAGGTCAAATAATTCACCCCTCCACTTT.